These 17 T cell receptor beta chains originate from one sample sequenced in a study of read filtering for tumor transcriptome and immune sequencing. Molecular barcoded adaptors covering alpha/delta and beta/gamma chains were used on about 390 ng RNA. TCRdb fed the reads into MiXCR, producing one record per CDR3 protein. The table lists 130,000 or so distinct CDR3 sequences, about 13% of them singletons. The sequenced material came from a population of CD138-negative cells sorted from bone marrow. Every receptor here comes from a donor at least 40 years old with multiple myeloma.

This clonotype came up many times. The DNA of the CDR3 is TGTGCCGGACGGGACTCCAAGAACACCGGGGAGCTGTTTTTT. This gives the protein CAGRDSKNTGELFF. The chain combines TRBV11-3 with TRBJ2-2, with TRBD2 as a possible D gene (6 bases). CDR3 length: 14 amino acids. V was cut by 11 bases and J by 1 base, with 14 bases left in between. Germline V gene data show CDR1 as SGHNT and CDR2 as YENEEA.

Ten or more counts support this clonotype. The chain is built from TRBV7-2 and TRBJ2-7, with 8 bases fitting TRBD2. Per germline, CDR1 SGHTA and CDR2 FQGNSA. The junction had 8 bases not matched to a gene; V was cut back by 5 bases and J by 2 bases. The CDR3 totals 15 residues. Here the CDR3 DNA reads TGTGCCAGCAGCACAATGACTAGCGAGACCTACGAGCAGTACTTC. Translated, it gives CASSTMTSETYEQYF.

There are a few counts of this clonotype. The genes are TRBV11-1 and TRBJ2-5; D remains ambiguous. The V end lost 2 bases, the J end lost 1 base, and 8 bases lay between the germline ends. The CDR3 is made up of 14 amino acids. From germline, CDR1 is SGHAT and CDR2 FQDESV (reference sequence). CDR3 nucleotide sequence: TGTGCCAGCAGCTTAATGGGGATCCAAGAGACCCAGTACTTC. It is translated as CASSLMGIQETQYF. The variable domain in full, completed from reference TRBV11-1 and TRBJ2-5, reads EAEVAQSPRYKITEKSQAVAFWCDPISGHATLYWYRQILGQGPELLVQFQDESVVDDSQLPKDRFSAERLKGVDSTLKIQPAELGDSAMYLCASSLMGIQETQYFGPGTRLLVL.

At least ten counts were recorded for this clonotype. The rearrangement joins TRBV10-2 to TRBJ1-1; TRBD1 matches at 9 bases. CDR1 WSHSY and CDR2 SAAADI come from the germline V gene. Trimming cost V 7 bases and J 0 bases; bases outside gene matches: 3. The CDR3 is 14 residues long. CDR3 protein: CASTWDRVNTEAFF. The CDR3 DNA reads as TGCGCCAGCACCTGGGACAGGGTGAACACTGAAGCTTTCTTT.

As for this clonotype: A much larger clone differs by one base, so this may be a read error. This rearrangement joins TRBV20-1 to TRBJ1-5; 7 bases are shared with TRBD1. This CDR3 has 16 amino acids. The V segment lost 6 bases and the J segment 2 bases; nucleotides outside the gene matches: 13. CDR1 and CDR2 (germline): DFQATT, SNEGSKA (reference sequence). CDR3 coding DNA: TGCAGTGCCAGTTCCCTCCCAGGACAGGGCAATCAGCCCCAGCATTTT. Protein product: CSASSLPGQGNQPQHF.

This clonotype was detected many times. The chain is built from TRBV29-1 and TRBJ2-2; a weak D match, TRBD2 (6 bases). This CDR3 contains 14 residues. V was trimmed by 4 bases and J by 0 bases, leaving 9 bases between them. The germline V gene encodes CDR1 SQVTM and CDR2 ANQGSEA. CDR3 bases: TGCAGCGTTGGGGCGGGGACGAACACCGGGGAGCTGTTTTTT. Translated: CSVGAGTNTGELFF.

A remark on this clonotype: A much bigger clone sits one base away, suggesting this may be a read error. V is TRBV20-1 and J is TRBJ2-7, with 8 bases that match TRBD2. CDR3 length equals 13 residues. Germline CDR1 DFQATT, CDR2 SNEGSKA (reference sequence). This chain's CDR3 is CSARAAGAYGQYF. The DNA of the CDR3 is TGCAGTGCTAGAGCAGCGGGGGCCTACGGGCAGTACTTC.

This clonotype was recorded a few times. The chain joins TRBV10-3 to TRBJ2-7; unclear D gene. This CDR3 comprises 12 residues. Trimming took off 0 bases at V and 3 bases at J, with 3 bases between the two ends. The germline CDR1 and CDR2 sequences are ENHRY and SYGVKD. The CDR3 loop reads CAISESDYEQYF. CDR3 sequence (DNA): TGTGCCATCAGTGAGTCGGACTACGAGCAGTACTTC.

This clonotype was counted at least ten times. The chain combines TRBV9 with TRBJ2-1; D gene uncertain. V was trimmed by 0 bases and J by 1 base, leaving 8 bases between them. CDR3 length equals 15 residues. From germline, CDR1 is SGDLS and CDR2 YYNGEE. The CDR3 loop is CASSVEQKSYNEQFF. DNA for the CDR3: TGTGCCAGCAGCGTAGAACAAAAATCCTACAATGAGCAGTTCTTC.

There are many counts of this clonotype. The J gene is TRBJ1-5, the V gene TRBV7-9; 8 bases align to TRBD1. Trimming cost V 5 bases and J 3 bases; bases outside gene matches: 3. CDR1 and CDR2 (germline): SEHNR, FQNEAQ (reference sequence). The CDR3 spans 14 residues. CDR3 DNA: TGTGCCAGCAGCCCACAGGGGGACAATCAGCCCCAGCATTTT. Protein: CASSPQGDNQPQHF.

This clonotype was counted many times. This chain joins TRBV11-2 and TRBJ2-3; D not resolved. Germline values: CDR1 SGHAT, CDR2 FQNNGV. V was cut by 3 bases and J by 6 bases, with 7 bases left in between. The length of the CDR3 is 12 residues. The CDR3 DNA is TGTGCCAGCAGCTTTTTACGCGATACGCAGTATTTT. Protein sequence: CASSFLRDTQYF.

This CDR3 reads CASSIWEEYNEQFF. CDR3 coding DNA: TGTGCCAGTAGTATATGGGAGGAATACAATGAGCAGTTCTTC. This chain uses TRBV19 with TRBJ2-1, with D perhaps TRBD2 (6 bases). The CDR3 loop spans 14 amino acids. V was cut by 2 bases and J by 4 bases, with 9 bases left in between. The V gene's germline CDR1 is LNHDA and CDR2 SQIVND (reference sequence).

This clonotype was found many times. This chain joins TRBV4-1 and TRBJ1-5; 7 nucleotides line up with TRBD1. Germline V lookup: CDR1 MGHRA, CDR2 YSYEKL. The V and J ends lost 0 bases and 7 bases, in that order; junction bases with no gene match: 9. CDR3 length equals 16 residues. The CDR3 reads CASSQEGGGGRQPQHF. The CDR3 DNA reads as TGCGCCAGCAGCCAAGAAGGAGGAGGGGGCAGGCAGCCCCAGCATTTT.

In its sample, this clonotype was seen many times. The rearrangement joins TRBV5-4 to TRBJ2-3, with 7 bases lining up with TRBD2. This CDR3 contains 14 residues. Germline CDR1 reads SGHNT; CDR2 reads YYREEE (reference sequence). Trimming cost V 4 bases and J 5 bases; bases outside gene matches: 7. In DNA, the CDR3 is TGTGCCAGCAGCAGGCTAGCGGAGGAAGATACGCAGTATTTT. It encodes CASSRLAEEDTQYF. Based on the CDR3 plus reference TRBV5-4 and TRBJ2-3, the full variable domain is ETGVTQSPTHLIKTRGQQVTLRCSSQSGHNTVSWYQQALGQGPQFIFQYYREEENGRGNFPPRFSGLQFPNYSSELNVNALELDDSALYLCASSRLAEEDTQYFGPGTRLTVL.

This clonotype was seen at least ten times. The V and J genes are TRBV3-1 and TRBJ2-7, with D uncertain. Between the trimmed V and J ends, which lost 2 bases and 6 bases, there was a span of 8 bases. Germline CDR1 and CDR2: LGHDT and YNNKEL (reference sequence). CDR3 length: 12 amino acids. The CDR3 spells CASSQSGGEQYF. CDR3 DNA sequence: TGTGCCAGCAGCCAATCCGGTGGCGAGCAGTACTTC.

This clonotype was observed at least ten times. The genes are TRBV19 and TRBJ2-1, with 8 positions matching TRBD2. Trimming removed 11 bases from V and 7 bases from J; junction bases left unmatched: 10. The CDR3 has 13 amino acids. Germline V CDR1 and CDR2: LNHDA, SQIVND (reference sequence). CDR3 DNA sequence: TGTGCCTCCGGGGCGGGAGGTGCGAATGAGCAGTTCTTC. Encoded protein: CASGAGGANEQFF.

As concerns this clonotype: A read error may explain this, as a much larger clone is one base away. V is TRBV6-5 and J is TRBJ2-5; no firm D call. Deletions cut 2 bases from V and 3 bases from J, with 7 bases between. CDR3 length equals 13 residues. The germline V gene encodes CDR1 MNHEY and CDR2 SVGAGI. DNA of the CDR3: TGTGCCAGCAGTTACAGATGGGAAGAGACCCAGTACTTC. Translation: CASSYRWEETQYF.